The 8 T cell receptor beta chains below were found in one sample sequenced in a study of blood T cells in healthy people across ages (dated by TCRdb to between 2015 and 2017). The library relied on 5' RACE. Sequencing was carried out with an Illumina HiSeq 2500. A second 7 to 11 cycle PCR used a sample-barcoded 5' primer and a J-beta primer mix. TCRdb took the public reads, trimmed them with fastp at Q25, ran MiXCR for clone calling and kept in-frame beta chains. Identical CDR3 protein sequences are pooled into one entry, listed with their most common genes and DNA. Within this sample are some 560,000 distinct CDR3 sequences, with roughly a quarter of them counted one time only. Clones ranked in the top ten supply 3% to 4% of the sample. These data were also reused for a study on T cells of mothers and their children.

Material: blood. These receptors all come from a boy between 2 and 15 years old in good health.

V usage is TRBV2 and J usage is TRBJ2-7; D may correspond to TRBD1 or TRBD2 (5 bases each). The germline V and J ends were trimmed by 7 bases and 0 bases, with 13 bases remaining between them. This CDR3 region has 14 residues. Germline V gene data show CDR1 as SNHLY and CDR2 as FYNNEI. The CDR3 coding sequence is TGTGCCAGCACACGGGCAGGGAGCTCCTACGAGCAGTACTTC. This gives the protein CASTRAGSSYEQYF.

This clonotype has more than one count but fewer than ten. The V gene is TRBV7-9, the J gene TRBJ2-7; possibly TRBD2 for D (5 bases). The CDR3 sequence is 15 residues long. V was trimmed by 5 bases and J by 5 bases, leaving 19 bases between them. From germline, CDR1 is SEHNR and CDR2 FQNEAQ (reference sequence). The CDR3 loop is CASSQSSAGIHEQYF. CDR3 sequence (DNA): TGTGCCAGCAGCCAAAGTAGCGCAGGAATCCACGAGCAGTACTTC.

V is TRBV5-1 and J is TRBJ2-7, with 7 bases identical to TRBD1. Trimming took 4 bases from V and 1 from J; bases not matched to a gene: 5. Per the germline V gene, CDR1 is SGHRS and CDR2 is YFSETQ. CDR3 length equals 14 residues. The CDR3 reads CASSNRQGSYEQYF. For the CDR3, the DNA is TGCGCCAGCAGCAACCGACAGGGTTCCTACGAGCAGTACTTC.

The sample holds a few counts of this clonotype. V gene TRBV12-3 or TRBV12-4 combines with J gene TRBJ1-2, with a tentative D call TRBD1 (5 bases). This CDR3 has 12 residues. The V and J ends lost 4 bases and 8 bases respectively, with 11 bases between them. CDR3 amino acids: CASSSLRGGYTF. CDR3 DNA: TGTGCCAGCAGTTCTCTCCGGGGGGGCTACACCTTC.

This chain connects TRBV11-1 to TRBJ2-5; 7 nucleotides match TRBD2. The ends lost 7 bases at V and 7 bases at J; junction bases unmatched: 21. Germline values: CDR1 SGHAT, CDR2 FQDESV (reference sequence). CDR3 length: 17 amino acids. In DNA, the CDR3 is TGTGCCAGCAATCCACCGGTAGCGGGCCTCCCCGGGGGGACCCAGTACTTC. It codes for CASNPPVAGLPGGTQYF.

The sample holds a few counts of this clonotype. The J gene is TRBJ1-2, the V gene TRBV7-9; D unclear. With 5 bases removed from V and 4 bases from J, the gap between germline ends came to 14 bases. The CDR3 is made up of 14 amino acids. Germline V gene data show CDR1 as SEHNR and CDR2 as FQNEAQ (reference sequence). The CDR3 here is CASSPRGGFYGYTF. In nucleotides, the CDR3 is TGTGCCAGCAGCCCCCGCGGCGGGTTCTATGGCTACACCTTC.

The rearrangement joins TRBV29-1 to TRBJ1-1; D ambiguous. CDR1 SQVTM and CDR2 ANQGSEA come from the germline V gene. Trimming shortened V by 3 bases and J by 0 bases, and 8 bases separated the two germline ends. This CDR3 comprises 13 residues. The CDR3 DNA sequence: TGCAGCGTTGAGCGAGTCATGAACACTGAAGCTTTCTTT. Translation gives CSVERVMNTEAFF. The full variable domain, rest sourced from reference TRBV29-1 and TRBJ1-1, is SAVISQKPSRDICQRGTSLTIQCQVDSQVTMMFWYRQQPGQSLTLIATANQGSEATYESGFVIDKFPISRPNLTFSTLTVSNMSPEDSSIYLCSVERVMNTEAFFGQGTRLTVV.

The chain recombines TRBV2 with TRBJ2-3; perhaps TRBD2 as D (5 bases). This CDR3 spans 13 amino acids. Per germline, CDR1 SNHLY and CDR2 FYNNEI. V lost 6 bases to trimming and J lost 7 bases, with 14 bases between them. The CDR3 coding sequence is TGTGCCAGCAGGACCATTGCCGGGAATACGCAGTATTTT. It translates to CASRTIAGNTQYF.